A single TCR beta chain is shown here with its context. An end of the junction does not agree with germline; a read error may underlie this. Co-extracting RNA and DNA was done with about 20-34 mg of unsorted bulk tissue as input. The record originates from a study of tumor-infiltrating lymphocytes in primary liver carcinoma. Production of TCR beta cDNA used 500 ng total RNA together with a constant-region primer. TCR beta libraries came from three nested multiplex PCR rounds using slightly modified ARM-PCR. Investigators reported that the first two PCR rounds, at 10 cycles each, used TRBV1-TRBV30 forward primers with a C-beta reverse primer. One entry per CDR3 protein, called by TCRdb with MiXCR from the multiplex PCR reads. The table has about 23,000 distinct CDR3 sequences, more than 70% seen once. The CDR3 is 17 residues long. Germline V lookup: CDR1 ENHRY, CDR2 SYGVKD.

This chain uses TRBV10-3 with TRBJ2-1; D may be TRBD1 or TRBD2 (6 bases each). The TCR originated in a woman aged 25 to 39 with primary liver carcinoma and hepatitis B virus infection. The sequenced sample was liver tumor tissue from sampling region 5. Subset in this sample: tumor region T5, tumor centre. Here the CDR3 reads CAIKGGASWRSLDDQFF. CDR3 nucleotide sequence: TGTGCCATCAAGGGGGGCGCTAGCTGGAGAAGTCTCGATGACCAGTTCTTC.